What follows is one T cell receptor (beta chain) and its context. Its antigen is currently unknown. Other DNA sequences of this sample code for an identical CDR3. The germline V gene encodes CDR1 MGHRA and CDR2 YSYEKL. Unmatched junction bases numbered 4, after V lost 1 base and J lost 6 bases. This CDR3 has 14 amino acids. This specimen belongs to a study of cytomegalovirus exposure and HLA in healthy donors. 13 Jbeta primers and 60 Vbeta primers were used for the PCR. Data came from immunoSEQ multiplex PCR; TCRdb stores just in-frame clones and leaves some out. Of some 130,000 clones listed, about three quarters are singletons. Overall study findings and caveats: More than 150 TCR beta chains were listed as cytomegalovirus-associated.

The chain couples TRBV4-1 to TRBJ1-2, with TRBD1 identical over 8 bases. The sample taken for sequencing was PBMCs. The source of this sequence is a woman in her twenties or thirties in good health and CMV-seropositive. The CDR3: CASSQAGQGHGYTF. The CDR3 DNA reads as TGCGCCAGCAGCCAAGCCGGACAGGGTCATGGCTACACCTTC.